This note documents a single TCR beta chain sequence. This clonotype was recorded many times. Its binding antigen is unknown. Base qualities are missing; no much larger clone stands one base away. Sequencing was carried out with an Illumina MiniSeq. TCRs were amplified for 20 to 25 PCR cycles with Phusion, using a constant-region primer paired with the adapter attached to the V primers. Isolated mRNA was amplified with the MessageAmp II aRNA Amplification Kit, using a roughly 15-hour in vitro transcription at 37°C. The Dynabeads mRNA DIRECT Purification Kit was used to isolate the mRNA for TCR sequencing. A second approximately 25-cycle Phusion PCR added indexed Illumina adapters, and products were purified with AMPure XP beads. Processing in the source paper ran as follows. Custom Perl scripts were used to pool TCR sequences that encoded the same protein, to remove out-of-frame sequences, and to calculate the abundance of each clonotype. Any TCR sequence supported by only a single read was excluded from analysis. Repertoire metrics included Shannon entropy, Gini index, clonality, richness, and frequency of TCRs shared between repertoires. Using fastp at Q25 and MiXCR, TCRdb reprocessed the public reads and kept productive beta chains. Rows with a matching CDR3 protein are joined into one entry that keeps the most common DNA and genes. These V and J calls originate from TCRdb's pipeline instead of the authors' own analysis. The sample data list tens of thousands of distinct CDR3 sequences, and approximately 12% of these were observed just once. The ten largest clones take up approximately 6.2% of the sample.

The time point label, as the study defines it: before trial treatment. The donors came from RACIN, which was a single-arm phase I dose-escalation trial that paired nivolumab and ipilimumab with aspirin, low-dose cyclophosphamide and low-dose radiotherapy. To be eligible, a patient needed to have an advanced solid tumor that was TIL-negative. The data are from a study of low-dose radiotherapy and immunotherapy resistance in tumors (dated by TCRdb to 2021 to 2024). For the study in its entirety: In Cohort 1, 0.5 Gy per fraction was delivered every 2 weeks, and a total PTV dose of 6.5 Gy was prescribed. Patients in Cohort 2 were given 1 Gy per fraction every two weeks, for a total of 13 Gy across 26 weeks. Nivolumab was administered intravenously as a 240 mg flat dose every two weeks, and ipilimumab was administered intravenously at 1 mg/kg every six weeks. Every two weeks, patients got intravenous cyclophosphamide at 200 mg/m2, given one day ahead of each radiation and immunotherapy administration. Starting on cycle 1 day 1, patients took 300 mg of aspirin by mouth once daily for four cycles. Superscript III and a set of TRAV- and TRBV-specific primers were used to synthesize first-strand cDNA, so that both TCRalpha and TCRbeta chains were covered. The trial did not randomize participants into treatment groups. Eight patients were included in the translational analysis: three from the first dose cohort and the first five from the second dose cohort. Deep sequencing of the TCRalpha and TCRbeta libraries was carried out on an Illumina MiniSeq instrument.

This sequence was found in a female donor with ovarian cancer. Sequences were derived from PBMCs, sampled before treatment.

The nucleotide sequence reads as follows: TGTGCCATCAGCTACTCTAGCGGGAACTACGAGCAGTACTTC. It specifies CAISYSSGNYEQYF. Recombination connected TRBV10-3 to TRBJ2-7; the central 9 bases match TRBD2. Taken from the germline V gene, the CDR1 and CDR2 loops are ENHRY and SYGVKD. The cysteine opens and the phenylalanine closes a CDR3 of 14 amino acids. This entry keeps only the CDR3 DNA: 42 bases, framed from base 1. Trimmed from V: 6 bases; trimmed from J: 3 bases; junction bases lacking a gene match: 6.